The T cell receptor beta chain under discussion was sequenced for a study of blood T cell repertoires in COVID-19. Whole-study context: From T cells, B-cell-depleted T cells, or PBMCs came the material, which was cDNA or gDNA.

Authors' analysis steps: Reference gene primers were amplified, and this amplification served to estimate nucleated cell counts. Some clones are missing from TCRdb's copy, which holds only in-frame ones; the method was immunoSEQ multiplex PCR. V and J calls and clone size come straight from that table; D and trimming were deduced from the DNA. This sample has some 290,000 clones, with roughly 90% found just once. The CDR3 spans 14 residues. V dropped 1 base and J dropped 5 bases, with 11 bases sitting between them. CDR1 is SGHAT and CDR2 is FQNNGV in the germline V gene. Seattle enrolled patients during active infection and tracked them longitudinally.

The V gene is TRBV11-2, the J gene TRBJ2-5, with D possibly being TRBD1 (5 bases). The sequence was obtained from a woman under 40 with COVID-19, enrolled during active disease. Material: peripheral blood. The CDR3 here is CASSLAGLWETQYF. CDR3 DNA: TGTGCCAGCAGCTTAGCAGGGCTCTGGGAGACCCAGTACTTC.